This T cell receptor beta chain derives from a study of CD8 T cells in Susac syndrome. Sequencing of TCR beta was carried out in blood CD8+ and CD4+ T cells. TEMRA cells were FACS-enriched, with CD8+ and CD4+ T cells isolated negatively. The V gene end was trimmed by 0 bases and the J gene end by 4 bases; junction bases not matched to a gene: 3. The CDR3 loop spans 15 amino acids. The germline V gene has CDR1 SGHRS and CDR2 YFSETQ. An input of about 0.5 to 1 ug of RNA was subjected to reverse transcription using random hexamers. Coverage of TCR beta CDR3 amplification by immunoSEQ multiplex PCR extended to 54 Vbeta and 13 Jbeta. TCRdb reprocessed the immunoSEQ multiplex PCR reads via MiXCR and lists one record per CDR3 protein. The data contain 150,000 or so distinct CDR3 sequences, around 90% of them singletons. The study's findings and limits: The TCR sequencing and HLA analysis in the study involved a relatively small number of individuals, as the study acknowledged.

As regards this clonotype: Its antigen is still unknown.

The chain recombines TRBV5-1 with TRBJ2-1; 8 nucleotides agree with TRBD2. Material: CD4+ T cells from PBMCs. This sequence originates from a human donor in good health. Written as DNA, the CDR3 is TGCGCCAGCAGCTTGGGAAGCGGGAGTTACAATGAGCAGTTCTTC. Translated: CASSLGSGSYNEQFF.